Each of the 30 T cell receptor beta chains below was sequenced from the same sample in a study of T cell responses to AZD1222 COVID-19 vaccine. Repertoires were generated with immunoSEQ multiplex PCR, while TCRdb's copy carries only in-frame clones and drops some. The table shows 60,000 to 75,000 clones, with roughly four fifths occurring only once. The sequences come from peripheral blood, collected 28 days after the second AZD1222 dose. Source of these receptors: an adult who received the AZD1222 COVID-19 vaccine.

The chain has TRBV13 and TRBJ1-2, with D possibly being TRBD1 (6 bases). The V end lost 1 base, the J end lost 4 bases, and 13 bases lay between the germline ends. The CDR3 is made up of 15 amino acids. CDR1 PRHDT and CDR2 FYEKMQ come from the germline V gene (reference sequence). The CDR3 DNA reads TGTGCCAGCAGCTTAGCAGGGGCCGATGGCTATGGCTACACCTTC. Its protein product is CASSLAGADGYGYTF.

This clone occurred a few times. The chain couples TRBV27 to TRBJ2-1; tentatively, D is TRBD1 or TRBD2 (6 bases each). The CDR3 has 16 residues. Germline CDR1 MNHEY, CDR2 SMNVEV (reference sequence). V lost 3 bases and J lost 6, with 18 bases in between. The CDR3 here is CASSLGAGRTLNEQFF. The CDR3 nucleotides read TGTGCCAGCAGTTTGGGGGCGGGACGGACACTCAATGAGCAGTTCTTC.

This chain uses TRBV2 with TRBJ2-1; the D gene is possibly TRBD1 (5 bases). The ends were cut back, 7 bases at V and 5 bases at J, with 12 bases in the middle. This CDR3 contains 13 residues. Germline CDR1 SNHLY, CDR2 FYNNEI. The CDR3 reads CASNYRLNNEQFF. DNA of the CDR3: TGTGCCAGCAACTACAGGCTTAACAATGAGCAGTTCTTC.

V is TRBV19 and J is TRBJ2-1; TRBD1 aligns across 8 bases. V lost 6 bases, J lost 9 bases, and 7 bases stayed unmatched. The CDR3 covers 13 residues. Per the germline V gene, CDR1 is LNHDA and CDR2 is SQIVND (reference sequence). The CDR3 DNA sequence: TGTGCCAGTAGCCGGACAGGGTACGGTGAGCAGTTCTTC. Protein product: CASSRTGYGEQFF. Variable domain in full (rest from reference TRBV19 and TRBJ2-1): DGGITQSPKYLFRKEGQNVTLSCEQNLNHDAMYWYRQDPGQGLRLIYYSQIVNDFQKGDIAEGYSVSREKKESFPLTVTSAQKNPTAFYLCASSRTGYGEQFFGPGTRLTVL.

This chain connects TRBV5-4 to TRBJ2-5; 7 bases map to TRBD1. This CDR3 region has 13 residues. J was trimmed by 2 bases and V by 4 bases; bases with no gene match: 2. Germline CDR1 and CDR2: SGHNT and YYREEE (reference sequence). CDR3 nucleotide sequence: TGTGCCAGCAGCATACAGGGGCAAGAGACCCAGTACTTC. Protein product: CASSIQGQETQYF.

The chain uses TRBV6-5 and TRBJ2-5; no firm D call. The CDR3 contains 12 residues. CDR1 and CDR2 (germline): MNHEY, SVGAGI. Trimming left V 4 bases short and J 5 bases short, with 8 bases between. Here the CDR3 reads CASSSDAETQYF. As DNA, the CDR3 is TGTGCCAGCAGTTCGGACGCGGAGACCCAGTACTTC.

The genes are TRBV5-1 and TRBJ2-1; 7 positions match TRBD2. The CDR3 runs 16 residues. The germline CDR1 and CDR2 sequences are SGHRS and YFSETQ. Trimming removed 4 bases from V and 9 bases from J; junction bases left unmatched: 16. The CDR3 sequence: CASSAPGRPGRGEQFF. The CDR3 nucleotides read TGCGCCAGCAGCGCCCCCGGGAGGCCGGGCCGAGGTGAGCAGTTCTTC.

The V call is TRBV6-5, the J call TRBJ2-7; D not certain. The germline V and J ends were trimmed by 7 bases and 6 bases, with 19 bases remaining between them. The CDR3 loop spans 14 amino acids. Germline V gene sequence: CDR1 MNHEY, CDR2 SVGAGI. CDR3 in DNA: TGTGCCAGCATCCCGGATGCCACCTCCGCCGAGCAGTACTTC. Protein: CASIPDATSAEQYF.

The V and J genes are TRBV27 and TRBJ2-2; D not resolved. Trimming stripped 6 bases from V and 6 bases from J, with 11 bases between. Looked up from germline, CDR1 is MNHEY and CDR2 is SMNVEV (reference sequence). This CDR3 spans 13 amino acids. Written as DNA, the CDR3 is TGTGCCAGCAGGGTTATCACGGCCGGGGAGCTGTTTTTT. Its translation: CASRVITAGELFF.

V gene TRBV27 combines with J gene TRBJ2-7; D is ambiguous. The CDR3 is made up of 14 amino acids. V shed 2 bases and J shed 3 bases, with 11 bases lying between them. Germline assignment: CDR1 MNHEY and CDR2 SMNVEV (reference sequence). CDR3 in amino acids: CASSLKGIGYEQYF. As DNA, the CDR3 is TGTGCCAGCAGTTTAAAAGGGATCGGCTACGAGCAGTACTTC.

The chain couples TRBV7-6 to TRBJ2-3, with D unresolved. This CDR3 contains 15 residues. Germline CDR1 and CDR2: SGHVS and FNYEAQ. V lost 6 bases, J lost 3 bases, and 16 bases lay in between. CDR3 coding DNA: TGTGCCAGCAGGCAATTATCGGTGGTGACAGATACGCAGTATTTT. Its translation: CASRQLSVVTDTQYF.

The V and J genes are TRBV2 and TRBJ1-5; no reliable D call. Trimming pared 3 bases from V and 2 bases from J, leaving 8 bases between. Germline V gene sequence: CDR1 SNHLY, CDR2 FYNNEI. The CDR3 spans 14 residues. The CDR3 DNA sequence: TGTGCCAGCAGTGAGAGGGCTGGCAATCAGCCCCAGCATTTT. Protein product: CASSERAGNQPQHF.

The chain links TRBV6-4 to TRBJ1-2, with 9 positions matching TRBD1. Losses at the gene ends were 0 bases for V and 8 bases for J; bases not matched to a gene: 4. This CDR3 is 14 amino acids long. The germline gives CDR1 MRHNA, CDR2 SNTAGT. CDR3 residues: CASSDSGQGRGYTF. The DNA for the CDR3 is TGTGCCAGCAGTGACTCGGGACAGGGCCGCGGCTACACCTTC.

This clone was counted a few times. CDR3 coding DNA: TGTGCCAGCAGCCACGACAGGGGAAACGAGCAGTACTTC. The encoded protein is CASSHDRGNEQYF. V usage is TRBV4-2 and J usage is TRBJ2-7; 8 bases line up with TRBD1. Germline V lookup: CDR1 LGHNA, CDR2 YNFKEQ. The CDR3 is made up of 13 amino acids. After removal of 3 bases from V and 5 bases from J, the junction contained 3 bases not matched to a gene.

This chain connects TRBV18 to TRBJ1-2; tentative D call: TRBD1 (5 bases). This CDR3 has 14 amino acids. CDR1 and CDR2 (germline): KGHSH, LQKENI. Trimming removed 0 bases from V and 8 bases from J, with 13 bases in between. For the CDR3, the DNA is TGTGCCAGCTCACCACCCCAGGGATTCTTCGGCTACACCTTC. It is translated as CASSPPQGFFGYTF.

This CDR3 reads CASSSPGGNTIYF. CDR3 bases: TGTGCCAGCAGCTCCCCGGGCGGAAACACCATATATTTT. The chain employs TRBV7-9 and TRBJ1-3; D gene ambiguous. The V gene's germline CDR1 is SEHNR and CDR2 FQNEAQ (reference sequence). V shed 4 bases and J shed 4 bases, with 8 bases lying between them. This CDR3 region has 13 residues.

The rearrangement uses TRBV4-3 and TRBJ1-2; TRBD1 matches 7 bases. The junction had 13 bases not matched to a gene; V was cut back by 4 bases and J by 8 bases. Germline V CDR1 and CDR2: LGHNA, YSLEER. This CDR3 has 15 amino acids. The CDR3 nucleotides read TGCGCCAGCAGCCCAGTCTTCGCCGGGACAGCAGGCTACACCTTC. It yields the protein CASSPVFAGTAGYTF.

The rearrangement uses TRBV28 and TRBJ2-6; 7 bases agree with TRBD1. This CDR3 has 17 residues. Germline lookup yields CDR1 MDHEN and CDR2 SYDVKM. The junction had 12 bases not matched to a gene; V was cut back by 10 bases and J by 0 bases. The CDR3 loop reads CATHRGAGGSGANVLTF. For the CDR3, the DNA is TGTGCCACCCACCGTGGGGCAGGGGGCTCTGGGGCCAACGTCCTGACTTTC.

The CDR3 region is CASSVSGTGFRKYNEQFF. CDR3 nucleotides: TGTGCCAGCAGCGTATCTGGGACAGGGTTTAGGAAATACAATGAGCAGTTCTTC. J is TRBJ2-1 and V is TRBV9, with TRBD1 matching 9 bases. V lost 1 base, J lost 4 bases, and 12 bases stayed unmatched. The germline V gene encodes CDR1 SGDLS and CDR2 YYNGEE. The CDR3 spans 18 residues.

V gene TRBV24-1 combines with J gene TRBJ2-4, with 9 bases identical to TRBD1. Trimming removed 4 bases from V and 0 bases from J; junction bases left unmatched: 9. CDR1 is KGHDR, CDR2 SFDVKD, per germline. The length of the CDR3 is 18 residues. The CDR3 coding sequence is TGTGCCACCAGTGACCCTCCCGGGACAGGGAAAGCCAAAAACATTCAGTACTTC. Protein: CATSDPPGTGKAKNIQYF.

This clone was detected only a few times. The CDR3 spells CASSLDFRDTEAFF. In DNA form, the CDR3 reads TGTGCCAGCAGCTTGGATTTCCGGGACACTGAAGCTTTCTTT. The genes are TRBV5-4 and TRBJ1-1; D remains ambiguous. Germline V CDR1 and CDR2: SGHNT, YYREEE (reference sequence). V shed 0 bases and J shed 3 bases, with 9 bases lying between them. CDR3 length equals 14 residues.

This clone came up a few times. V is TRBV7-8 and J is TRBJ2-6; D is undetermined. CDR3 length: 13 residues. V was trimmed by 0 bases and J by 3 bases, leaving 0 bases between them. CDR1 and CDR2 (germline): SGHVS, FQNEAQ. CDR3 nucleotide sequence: TGTGCCAGCAGCTTAGCTGGGGCCAACGTCCTGACTTTC. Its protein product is CASSLAGANVLTF.

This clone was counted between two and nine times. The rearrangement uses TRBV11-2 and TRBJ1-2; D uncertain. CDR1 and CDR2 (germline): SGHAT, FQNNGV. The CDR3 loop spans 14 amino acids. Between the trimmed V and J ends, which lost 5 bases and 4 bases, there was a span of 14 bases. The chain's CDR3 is CASSGGDYVYGYTF. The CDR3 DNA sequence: TGTGCCAGCAGCGGCGGGGATTATGTCTATGGCTACACCTTC.

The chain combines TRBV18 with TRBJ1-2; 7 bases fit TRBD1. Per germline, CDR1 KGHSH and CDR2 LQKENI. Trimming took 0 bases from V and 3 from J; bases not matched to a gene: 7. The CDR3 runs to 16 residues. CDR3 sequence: CASSPPEGQRYYGYTF. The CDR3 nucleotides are TGTGCCAGCTCACCACCGGAGGGACAGCGGTACTATGGCTACACCTTC. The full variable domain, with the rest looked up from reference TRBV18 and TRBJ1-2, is NAGVMQNPRHLVRRRGQEARLRCSPMKGHSHVYWYRQLPEEGLKFMVYLQKENIIDESGMPKERFSAEFPKEGPSILRIQQVVRGDSAAYFCASSPPEGQRYYGYTFGSGTRLTVV.

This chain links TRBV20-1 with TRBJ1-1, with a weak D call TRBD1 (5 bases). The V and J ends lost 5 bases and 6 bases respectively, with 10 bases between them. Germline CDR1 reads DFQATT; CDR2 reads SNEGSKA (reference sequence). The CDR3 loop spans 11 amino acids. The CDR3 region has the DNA TGCAGTGCTCCACAGGTGGCTGAAGCTTTCTTT. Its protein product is CSAPQVAEAFF.

CDR3 coding DNA: TGTGCCAGCAGTCCCGTCCTAGCGGGGGGCACAGATACGCAGTATTTT. Translated, it gives CASSPVLAGGTDTQYF. The gene calls are TRBV27 and TRBJ2-3, with 10 bases aligning to TRBD2. Germline V CDR1 and CDR2: MNHEY, SMNVEV (reference sequence). V shed 5 bases, J shed 1 base, and the junction held 6 bases outside the gene matches. The CDR3 consists of 16 residues.

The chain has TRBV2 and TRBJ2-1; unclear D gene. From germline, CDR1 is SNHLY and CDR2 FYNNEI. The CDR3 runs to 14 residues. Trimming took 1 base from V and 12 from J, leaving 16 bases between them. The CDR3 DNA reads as TGTGCCAGCAGTGAAGGTTTGTTTCTCTCTAGGCAGTTCTTC. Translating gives CASSEGLFLSRQFF.

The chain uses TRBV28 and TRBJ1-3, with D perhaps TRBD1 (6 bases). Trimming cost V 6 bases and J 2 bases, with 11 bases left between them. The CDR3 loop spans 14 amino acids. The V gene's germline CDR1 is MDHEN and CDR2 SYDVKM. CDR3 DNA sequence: TGTGCCAGCAGCTTAGACAGGCCTGGAAACACCATATATTTT. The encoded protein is CASSLDRPGNTIYF.

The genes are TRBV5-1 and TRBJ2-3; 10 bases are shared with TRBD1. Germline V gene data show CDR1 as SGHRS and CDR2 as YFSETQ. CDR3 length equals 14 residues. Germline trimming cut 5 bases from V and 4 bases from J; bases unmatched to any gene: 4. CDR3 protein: CASSFGTGADTQYF. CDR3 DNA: TGCGCCAGCAGTTTCGGGACAGGGGCAGATACGCAGTATTTT.

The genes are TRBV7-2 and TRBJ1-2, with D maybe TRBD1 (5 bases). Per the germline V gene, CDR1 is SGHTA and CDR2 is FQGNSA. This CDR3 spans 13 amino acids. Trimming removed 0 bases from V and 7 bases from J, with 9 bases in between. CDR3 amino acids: CASSLAGAGGYTF. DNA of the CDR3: TGTGCCAGCAGCTTAGCAGGGGCTGGTGGCTACACCTTC. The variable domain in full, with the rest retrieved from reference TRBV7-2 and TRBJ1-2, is GAGVSQSPSNKVTEKGKDVELRCDPISGHTALYWYRQSLGQGLEFLIYFQGNSAPDKSGLPSDRFSAERTGGSVSTLTIQRTQQEDSAVYLCASSLAGAGGYTFGSGTRLTVV.